The 9 T cell receptor beta chains in this list originate from one sample, sequenced in a study of human T cells and chemical hapten exposure. MiXCR, applied by TCRdb to the RACE reads, yields one record per CDR3 protein. Here the sample spans under 90,000 distinct CDR3 sequences, around 8.8% being singletons. Time point given: patch test 2, 6 weeks after DPC sensitization. Treatment: therapeutic diphenylcyclopropenone sensitization with weekly scalp DPC. The sample consisted of whole blood, taken in connection with sensitization to the hapten diphenylcyclopropenone (DPC). These receptor sequences come from a woman aged 45-65 years with alopecia areata. Some clones in this sample may be carry-over from other donors' samples.

The CDR3 reads CASSPPEGTQETQYF. DNA for the CDR3: TGTGCCAGCAGCCCCCCTGAAGGGACCCAAGAGACCCAGTACTTC. The genes are TRBV9 and TRBJ2-5, with D possibly called TRBD1 or TRBD2 (5 bases each). The CDR3 runs 15 residues. The germline CDR1 and CDR2 sequences are SGDLS and YYNGEE. V lost 4 bases to trimming and J lost 1 base, with 14 bases between them.

This chain links TRBV7-9 with TRBJ2-5; 8 nucleotides line up with TRBD2. J gave up 2 bases and V 4 bases, and 0 bases lay outside the gene matches. CDR1 SEHNR and CDR2 FQNEAQ come from the germline V gene (reference sequence). The CDR3 extends over 13 amino acids. CDR3 coding DNA: TGTGCCAGCAGCTCTAGCGGGCAAGAGACCCAGTACTTC. Amino acids: CASSSSGQETQYF. The variable domain in full, completed from reference TRBV7-9 and TRBJ2-5, reads DTGVSQNPRHKITKRGQNVTFRCDPISEHNRLYWYRQTLGQGPEFLTYFQNEAQLEKSRLLSDRFSAERPKGSFSTLEIQRTEQGDSAMYLCASSSSGQETQYFGPGTRLLVL.

This clonotype was detected a few times. This chain joins TRBV28 and TRBJ1-6; D ambiguous. The CDR3 sequence is 13 residues long. Germline-derived CDR1 and CDR2 are MDHEN and SYDVKM. V dropped 2 bases and J dropped 3 bases, with 2 bases sitting between them. This CDR3 reads CASSLIYNSPLHF. The CDR3 DNA follows: TGTGCCAGCAGTTTAATCTATAATTCACCCCTCCACTTT.

This clonotype came up a few times. V usage is TRBV27 and J usage is TRBJ2-7, with a possible D match to TRBD2 (6 bases). The CDR3 contains 14 residues. The V gene lost 3 bases and the J gene lost 7 bases, with 16 bases spanning the gap. CDR1 and CDR2 from the germline V gene are MNHEY and SMNVEV (reference sequence). CDR3 amino acids: CASSFAVSGGEQYF. The CDR3 nucleotides are TGTGCCAGCAGTTTTGCAGTCTCTGGGGGGGAGCAGTACTTC.

This clonotype has only a few counts. This sequence joins TRBV5-1 and TRBJ2-5; possibly TRBD1 for D (5 bases). Germline CDR1 SGHRS, CDR2 YFSETQ. Trimming cost V 0 bases and J 1 base, with 13 bases left between them. CDR3 length: 16 amino acids. The CDR3 reads CASSLGGEQGQETQYF. In DNA, the CDR3 is TGCGCCAGCAGCTTGGGTGGCGAGCAGGGCCAAGAGACCCAGTACTTC.

This clonotype showed up just a few times. The chain combines TRBV18 with TRBJ2-3; TRBD2 is a possible D gene (6 bases). CDR1 and CDR2 (germline): KGHSH, LQKENI. V was trimmed by 3 bases and J by 4 bases, leaving 8 bases between them. This CDR3 region has 13 residues. CDR3 residues: CASSPEGADTQYF. The CDR3 DNA follows: TGTGCCAGCTCACCGGAGGGAGCAGATACGCAGTATTTT. Complete variable domain (other parts from reference TRBV18 and TRBJ2-3): NAGVMQNPRHLVRRRGQEARLRCSPMKGHSHVYWYRQLPEEGLKFMVYLQKENIIDESGMPKERFSAEFPKEGPSILRIQQVVRGDSAAYFCASSPEGADTQYFGPGTRLTVL.

This clonotype appeared a few times. The chain links TRBV28 to TRBJ2-4; 9 positions agree with TRBD2. Germline V gene sequence: CDR1 MDHEN, CDR2 SYDVKM. V lost 2 bases, J lost 9 bases, and 8 bases stayed unmatched. This CDR3 contains 15 residues. The CDR3 is CASSLQAGGLVIQYF. The CDR3 DNA reads TGTGCCAGCAGTTTACAGGCGGGAGGGCTGGTCATTCAGTACTTC.

This clonotype was picked up a small number of times. The chain recombines TRBV11-2 with TRBJ2-1; 11 nucleotides agree with TRBD2. Per germline, CDR1 SGHAT and CDR2 FQNNGV. This CDR3 has 15 residues. The trim removed 4 bases at V and 9 bases at J, leaving 8 bases unmatched. As DNA, the CDR3 is TGTGCCAGCAGCTCCCAACTAGCGGGAGTTAGTGAGCAGTTCTTC. Translation gives CASSSQLAGVSEQFF.

The V gene is TRBV11-2, the J gene TRBJ1-2; D is unclear. V lost 6 bases and J lost 4, with 12 bases in between. The V gene's germline CDR1 is SGHAT and CDR2 FQNNGV. The CDR3 sequence is 13 residues long. The CDR3 region has the DNA TGTGCCAGCAGGGAGACTAGCTCCTATGGCTACACCTTC. It specifies CASRETSSYGYTF.